The clone carrying this T cell receptor beta chain was found many times. This record belongs to a study of T-cell reconstitution after alpha-beta-depleted transplantation in children. During its preparation, the TCRbeta library received unique molecular identifiers. TCRdb ran MiXCR on the PCR reads and lists one entry per CDR3 protein. The repertoire includes fewer than 120,000 distinct CDR3 sequences, about 9.4% of them detected once, and over 8% sits in the top ten. Germline lookup yields CDR1 SQVTM and CDR2 ANQGSEA. The CDR3 runs 12 residues. V gave up 1 base and J gave up 10 bases, with 13 bases separating them.

The TCR originated in a human donor who donated a stem cell graft to a child with acute lymphoblastic leukemia. V is TRBV29-1 and J is TRBJ1-1; possible D gene TRBD1, 5 bases. The source was PBMCs from the stem cell graft donor, collected from the stem cell graft. CDR3: CSVEGRGHTAFF. For the CDR3, the DNA is TGCAGCGTTGAAGGACGAGGACACACAGCTTTCTTT.